Listed here are 32 T cell receptor beta chains from one sample, sequenced in a study of graft-versus-host responses after intestinal transplantation. These receptors are not linked to any known antigen. The data were produced by immunoSEQ multiplex PCR, yet TCRdb's version contains in-frame clones alone and is incomplete. In the table there are 65,000 to 90,000 clones, around 90% of which are singletons. Material: unstimulated CD8+ T cells sorted from spleen or lymph node cells, obtained before intestinal transplant. Source of these receptors: a human donor who received an intestinal transplant.

This chain uses TRBV11-2 with TRBJ2-7; D uncertain. V was trimmed by 3 bases and J by 2 bases, leaving 5 bases between them. In germline, CDR1 is SGHAT, CDR2 FQNNGV. The CDR3 contains 12 residues. The CDR3 DNA is TGTGCCAGCAGCTTTGGGCCCTACGAGCAGTACTTC. Its protein is CASSFGPYEQYF.

The rearrangement links TRBV18 to TRBJ2-1; tentative D call: TRBD2 (7 bases). Germline CDR1 and CDR2: KGHSH and LQKENI. V lost 1 base and J 4 bases, leaving 20 bases between the germline ends. The CDR3 has 18 residues. The CDR3 region has the DNA TGTGCCAGCTCACCACTTTGGTCGGGGGGCACCGATTACAATGAGCAGTTCTTC. Amino acid sequence: CASSPLWSGGTDYNEQFF. Complete variable domain (other parts from reference TRBV18 and TRBJ2-1): NAGVMQNPRHLVRRRGQEARLRCSPMKGHSHVYWYRQLPEEGLKFMVYLQKENIIDESGMPKERFSAEFPKEGPSILRIQQVVRGDSAAYFCASSPLWSGGTDYNEQFFGPGTRLTVL.

The chain combines TRBV6-6 with TRBJ2-1, with TRBD2 as a possible D gene (6 bases). Trimming removed 5 bases at V and 8 bases at J, with 13 bases between. This CDR3 has 13 residues. Germline lookup yields CDR1 MNHNY and CDR2 SVGAGI (reference sequence). CDR3 residues: CASSPTWRDEQFF. CDR3 in DNA: TGTGCCAGCAGTCCAACATGGAGGGATGAGCAGTTCTTC.

V is TRBV5-1 and J is TRBJ1-1, with D unclear. The CDR3 consists of 15 residues. V dropped 4 bases and J dropped 6 bases, with 19 bases sitting between them. Germline V gives CDR1 SGHRS, CDR2 YFSETQ. The CDR3 is CASSPRKAGVAEAFF. Here the CDR3 DNA reads TGCGCCAGCAGCCCCCGGAAGGCCGGGGTCGCTGAAGCTTTCTTT.

This clone has just one count. This sequence joins TRBV28 and TRBJ2-7; TRBD2 matches at 9 bases. The V segment lost 5 bases and the J segment 4 bases; nucleotides outside the gene matches: 9. The CDR3 length is 15 residues. Germline V gene sequence: CDR1 MDHEN, CDR2 SYDVKM. The DNA for the CDR3 is TGTGCCAGCAGTCGACAGCGGGAGGTCTCTTACGAGCAGTACTTC. Protein sequence: CASSRQREVSYEQYF.

This clone was detected only a few times. The chain has TRBV2 and TRBJ2-1, with TRBD2 matching over 12 bases. CDR3 size: 15 residues. Germline CDR1 is SNHLY and CDR2 is FYNNEI. J was trimmed by 8 bases and V by 6 bases; bases with no gene match: 8. The CDR3: CASSAGLAGYHEQFF. In nucleotides, the CDR3 is TGTGCCAGCAGCGCGGGACTAGCGGGTTACCATGAGCAGTTCTTC.

This chain links TRBV7-9 with TRBJ2-1, with 13 positions matching TRBD2. CDR1 and CDR2 from the germline V gene are SEHNR and FQNEAQ (reference sequence). V lost 5 bases to trimming and J lost 8 bases; unmatched junction nucleotides: 3. This CDR3 has 14 residues. The CDR3 loop is CASSPLAGGDEQFF. The CDR3 DNA sequence: TGTGCCAGCAGCCCACTAGCGGGGGGGGATGAGCAGTTCTTC.

The table lists this clone with a count of one. This chain joins TRBV5-4 and TRBJ2-3; 12 positions agree with TRBD2. This CDR3 is 17 amino acids long. The germline V gene encodes CDR1 SGHNT and CDR2 YYREEE (reference sequence). The V and J ends lost 3 bases and 4 bases, in that order; junction bases with no gene match: 9. The CDR3 here is CASSSGLAGFWPDTQYF. CDR3 bases: TGTGCCAGCAGCTCCGGACTAGCGGGATTCTGGCCAGATACGCAGTATTTT. Using reference TRBV5-4 and TRBJ2-3 for the parts outside the CDR3, the full variable domain is ETGVTQSPTHLIKTRGQQVTLRCSSQSGHNTVSWYQQALGQGPQFIFQYYREEENGRGNFPPRFSGLQFPNYSSELNVNALELDDSALYLCASSSGLAGFWPDTQYFGPGTRLTVL.

This chain joins TRBV5-4 and TRBJ1-2; possible D gene TRBD1, 6 bases. Germline V gene lookup returns CDR1 SGHNT and CDR2 YYREEE (reference sequence). V shed 5 bases and J shed 4 bases, with 12 bases lying between them. This CDR3 is built from 13 residues. This chain's CDR3 is CASRGGTIYGYTF. In DNA form, the CDR3 reads TGTGCCAGCAGGGGGGGGACAATCTATGGCTACACCTTC.

The J gene is TRBJ2-7, the V gene TRBV6-1; 8 bases are a match to TRBD1. V shed 0 bases, J shed 4 bases, and the junction held 5 bases outside the gene matches. The CDR3 length is 15 residues. Germline values: CDR1 MNHNS, CDR2 SASEGT. The CDR3 region has the DNA TGTGCCAGCAGTGAAGCTATTGGGACAGGTTACGAGCAGTACTTC. Translating gives CASSEAIGTGYEQYF.

This clone was recorded only once. The chain couples TRBV28 to TRBJ2-1; D gene ambiguous. Germline V gene lookup returns CDR1 MDHEN and CDR2 SYDVKM. The ends were cut back, 6 bases at V and 6 bases at J, with 9 bases in the middle. This CDR3 comprises 12 residues. The CDR3 nucleotides read TGTGCCAGCAGAATGGAGACCAATGAGCAGTTCTTC. Its translation: CASRMETNEQFF.

The V call is TRBV18, the J call TRBJ2-7; 9 nucleotides agree with TRBD1. From germline, CDR1 is KGHSH and CDR2 LQKENI. The V segment lost 2 bases and the J segment 1 base; nucleotides outside the gene matches: 9. This CDR3 is 17 amino acids long. The CDR3 DNA reads TGTGCCAGCTCACCATCCACGTTGGGACAGGGTTCCTACGAGCAGTACTTC. It translates to CASSPSTLGQGSYEQYF.

The gene calls are TRBV28 and TRBJ1-2, with D possibly TRBD1 on 6 matching bases. This CDR3 has 15 residues. Germline V lookup: CDR1 MDHEN, CDR2 SYDVKM. Deletions cut 6 bases from V and 4 bases from J, with 18 bases between. CDR3 protein: CASRQGPRFGYGYTF. For the CDR3, the DNA is TGTGCCAGCAGGCAGGGGCCCAGGTTCGGCTATGGCTACACCTTC.

The rearrangement links TRBV7-8 to TRBJ1-5; possibly TRBD1 for D (5 bases). The V end was cut by 5 bases, the J end by 6 bases, with 14 bases between. CDR3 size: 14 residues. Germline loops: CDR1 SGHVS, CDR2 FQNEAQ. CDR3: CASSLRVGAQPQHF. For the CDR3, the DNA is TGTGCCAGCAGCCTCAGGGTAGGCGCTCAGCCCCAGCATTTT.

V gene TRBV15 combines with J gene TRBJ1-2; D unclear. The V end lost 0 bases, the J end lost 8 bases, and 16 bases lay between the germline ends. Germline V gene sequence: CDR1 LNHNV, CDR2 YYDKDF (reference sequence). This CDR3 comprises 15 residues. CDR3 in amino acids: CATSRDGEGIVGYTF. CDR3 sequence (DNA): TGTGCCACCAGCAGAGATGGGGAGGGAATAGTCGGCTACACCTTC.

The genes are TRBV10-3 and TRBJ2-1, with TRBD1 matching 7 bases. J gave up 2 bases and V 2 bases, and 6 bases lay outside the gene matches. CDR3 length: 16 amino acids. Germline V gives CDR1 ENHRY, CDR2 SYGVKD. The CDR3 nucleotides are TGTGCCATCAGTGAGCAACAGGGGAAACCCTACAATGAGCAGTTCTTC. Residues: CAISEQQGKPYNEQFF.

V usage is TRBV2 and J usage is TRBJ2-7, with TRBD2 identical over 10 bases. J was trimmed by 5 bases and V by 4 bases; bases with no gene match: 5. CDR3 length: 14 residues. Germline V gives CDR1 SNHLY, CDR2 FYNNEI. CDR3 nucleotide sequence: TGTGCCAGCAGTGGACTAGCGGGTAGCCACGAGCAGTACTTC. The encoded protein is CASSGLAGSHEQYF.

This chain uses TRBV7-3 with TRBJ2-7; 9 nucleotides align to TRBD1. CDR3 length: 18 amino acids. The V gene's germline CDR1 is SGHTA and CDR2 FQGTGA. After removal of 5 bases from V and 2 bases from J, the junction contained 16 bases not matched to a gene. CDR3 protein: CASSPIRSITGGPYEQYF. In nucleotides, the CDR3 is TGTGCCAGCAGCCCCATCAGATCCATTACAGGGGGCCCCTACGAGCAGTACTTC.

The V call is TRBV2, the J call TRBJ2-3; 7 bases are shared with TRBD1. The CDR3 covers 13 residues. J gave up 11 bases and V 8 bases, and 13 bases lay outside the gene matches. Germline assignment: CDR1 SNHLY and CDR2 FYNNEI. CDR3 sequence reads: CASLVGPGTEQYF. CDR3 DNA: TGTGCCAGCCTAGTCGGACCCGGGACAGAGCAGTATTTT.

The J gene is TRBJ2-3, the V gene TRBV7-9; 15 bases are shared with TRBD2. This CDR3 contains 18 residues. Germline V gives CDR1 SEHNR, CDR2 FQNEAQ (reference sequence). The trim removed 8 bases at V and 2 bases at J, leaving 11 bases unmatched. The CDR3 protein is CASFPGLAGGGATDTQYF. The CDR3 nucleotides are TGTGCCAGCTTCCCGGGACTAGCGGGGGGAGGGGCCACAGATACGCAGTATTTT.

J is TRBJ1-2 and V is TRBV6-1, with no clear D. Looked up from germline, CDR1 is MNHNS and CDR2 is SASEGT. The CDR3 is 13 amino acids. V was shortened by 1 base and J by 6 bases, with 9 bases between the two germline ends. The DNA of the CDR3 is TGTGCCAGCAGTGAAGACACCCAGAATGGCTACACCTTC. Amino acids: CASSEDTQNGYTF.

This clone appeared a few times. The chain uses TRBV19 and TRBJ2-7, with 9 bases matching TRBD1. This CDR3 has 18 residues. The V segment lost 3 bases and the J segment 2 bases; nucleotides outside the gene matches: 14. CDR1 is LNHDA, CDR2 SQIVND, per germline (reference sequence). CDR3 residues: CASSIRYLPRTGAYEQYF. The CDR3 DNA reads as TGTGCCAGTAGTATCCGCTACCTCCCCCGGACAGGGGCCTACGAGCAGTACTTC.

This clone was seen just once. The V call is TRBV7-2, the J call TRBJ2-2, with D possibly being TRBD2 (7 bases). The V gene's germline CDR1 is SGHTA and CDR2 FQGNSA. The CDR3 has 15 amino acids. V gave up 5 bases and J gave up 4 bases, with 14 bases separating them. Here the CDR3 DNA reads TGTGCCAGCAGCCCTAGGGGGGGATTCACCGGGGAGCTGTTTTTT. Protein product: CASSPRGGFTGELFF.

The chain is built from TRBV7-2 and TRBJ2-1, with TRBD2 identical over 11 bases. Germline assignment: CDR1 SGHTA and CDR2 FQGNSA. This CDR3 contains 16 residues. V shed 6 bases, J shed 3 bases, and the junction held 7 bases outside the gene matches. CDR3 DNA sequence: TGTGCCAGCAGTCATATAGCGGGGGGGGGCTACAATGAGCAGTTCTTC. It specifies CASSHIAGGGYNEQFF.

The gene calls are TRBV28 and TRBJ2-1; 9 bases are shared with TRBD2. CDR3 length: 15 amino acids. CDR1 and CDR2 from the germline V gene are MDHEN and SYDVKM. V lost 5 bases, J lost 3 bases, and 5 bases stayed unmatched. CDR3 bases: TGTGCCAGCAGTCAAGAGCGGGAGGTCTACAATGAGCAGTTCTTC. This codes for CASSQEREVYNEQFF.

The rearrangement joins TRBV28 to TRBJ2-3; TRBD2 is a possible D gene (6 bases). V lost 8 bases to trimming and J lost 2 bases, with 17 bases between them. CDR3 length: 15 residues. The V gene's germline CDR1 is MDHEN and CDR2 SYDVKM. The CDR3 DNA is TGTGCCAGCGGCGAAAGTGGAGGGCTCACAGATACGCAGTATTTT. Translation: CASGESGGLTDTQYF.

For the CDR3, the DNA is TGCGCCAGCAGCTTGGCGGGAGGGGGCAACGAGCAGTACTTC. This translates into CASSLAGGGNEQYF. The chain has TRBV5-1 and TRBJ2-7, with D maybe TRBD2 (8 bases). Germline assignment: CDR1 SGHRS and CDR2 YFSETQ. The V end was cut by 0 bases, the J end by 5 bases, with 12 bases between. The CDR3 is 14 amino acids. Variable domain in full (rest from reference TRBV5-1 and TRBJ2-7): KAGVTQTPRYLIKTRGQQVTLSCSPISGHRSVSWYQQTPGQGLQFLFEYFSETQRNKGNFPGRFSGRQFSNSRSEMNVSTLELGDSALYLCASSLAGGGNEQYFGPGTRLTVT.

The chain recombines TRBV11-3 with TRBJ2-5; TRBD2 aligns across 12 bases. CDR3 size: 20 residues. Germline V lookup: CDR1 SGHNT, CDR2 YENEEA. J gave up 2 bases and V 8 bases, and 21 bases lay outside the gene matches. The CDR3 region is CASVPLSRTSGEGVQETQYF. The DNA for the CDR3 is TGTGCCAGCGTCCCCCTAAGCCGGACTAGCGGGGAGGGGGTTCAAGAGACCCAGTACTTC.

This chain links TRBV28 with TRBJ2-7; 7 bases agree with TRBD1. Germline V gene sequence: CDR1 MDHEN, CDR2 SYDVKM. The CDR3 has 15 amino acids. J gave up 2 bases and V 1 base, and 5 bases lay outside the gene matches. The CDR3: CASSLSRDSTYEQYF. As DNA, the CDR3 is TGTGCCAGCAGTTTATCCCGGGACAGTACCTACGAGCAGTACTTC.

This chain links TRBV19 with TRBJ2-7; TRBD1 aligns across 8 bases. Germline CDR1 LNHDA, CDR2 SQIVND (reference sequence). The CDR3 contains 14 residues. V was clipped by 1 base and J by 5 bases; unmatched bases: 4. CDR3: CASSIVAGGDEQYF. CDR3 in DNA: TGTGCCAGTAGTATAGTGGCAGGGGGCGACGAGCAGTACTTC.

This clone appeared a single time. This chain joins TRBV5-1 and TRBJ2-7, with D maybe TRBD2 (5 bases). This CDR3 comprises 14 residues. The germline V gene encodes CDR1 SGHRS and CDR2 YFSETQ. V lost 0 bases to trimming and J lost 3 bases, with 10 bases between them. As DNA, the CDR3 is TGCGCCAGCAGCTTGGATAGCGTGGGCTACGAGCAGTACTTC. It encodes CASSLDSVGYEQYF.

The chain recombines TRBV7-6 with TRBJ2-1; 15 nucleotides align to TRBD2. The germline gives CDR1 SGHVS, CDR2 FNYEAQ. Trimming took 5 bases from V and 4 from J; bases not matched to a gene: 9. CDR3 length equals 18 residues. CDR3 bases: TGTGCCAGCAGCACAGGAGGGACTAGCGGGAGGACTTACAATGAGCAGTTCTTC. It is translated as CASSTGGTSGRTYNEQFF. Variable domain in full (rest from reference TRBV7-6 and TRBJ2-1): GAGVSQSPRYKVTKRGQDVALRCDPISGHVSLYWYRQALGQGPEFLTYFNYEAQQDKSGLPNDRFSAERPEGSISTLTIQRTEQRDSAMYRCASSTGGTSGRTYNEQFFGPGTRLTVL.